This T cell receptor (beta chain) emerged from a study of cytotoxic CD8 clonotypes in ibrutinib-treated CLL. Whole-study context: Response was recorded as partial in some 24 patients and complete in 2; at median around 70 months, approximately 14 remained remitted and about twelve had progressed.

CDR3 length equals 15 residues. Trimming took off 0 bases at V and 0 bases at J, with 6 bases between the two ends. Per the germline V gene, CDR1 is SGHRS and CDR2 is YFSETQ. Regarding the study as a whole: Rare overall, public clonotypes shrank or held steady under therapy. Clonality rose at ibrutinib response and fell back toward baseline at progression.

With respect to this clone: Its cognate antigen is unknown.

Data came from immunoSEQ multiplex PCR; TCRdb stores just in-frame clones and leaves some out. The sample has some 200,000 clones; just under 80% are singletons. The chain links TRBV5-1 to TRBJ2-2; D uncertain. The TCR originated in a human donor with chronic lymphocytic leukemia. The sequencing here drew on PBMCs, taken after 12 months of ibrutinib treatment. The CDR3 reads CASSLAEANTGELFF. DNA of the CDR3: TGCGCCAGCAGCTTGGCCGAAGCGAACACCGGGGAGCTGTTTTTT.